This T cell receptor (beta chain) stems from a study of tumor-infiltrating lymphocytes in primary liver carcinoma. This clonotype came up many times. Antigen specificity is unknown. For blood RNA, unsorted whole blood served as the source, and germline DNA was extracted too. Four milliliters of peripheral blood were gathered ahead of the operation. Findings and caveats of the study: Lesser overlap characterized tumor-adjacent and tumor-blood pairs relative to tumor region pairs. Significantly greater top-250-clone fractions characterized tumors relative to blood (p = 0.039).

TCR beta cDNA was reverse-transcribed from around 0.55 ug of total RNA. The reaction used a constant-region primer and ProtoScript II reverse transcriptase. Employing slightly modified ARM-PCR, three nested multiplex PCR rounds were run, and these gave rise to the TCR beta libraries. The opening two PCR rounds, around 11 cycles each, paired TRBV1-TRBV30 forward primers with a C-beta reverse primer. TCRdb passed the multiplex PCR reads through MiXCR, listing each CDR3 protein once. The data contain fewer than 350,000 distinct CDR3 sequences, 65% of them seen just once; the ten biggest clones take up 9% to 10%. The CDR3 covers 13 residues. V was clipped by 3 bases and J by 8 bases; unmatched bases: 5.

The sequencing input was peripheral blood. The clonotype originates from a man in his forties with primary liver carcinoma and hepatitis B virus infection. The chain combines TRBV12-3 or TRBV12-4 with TRBJ1-2; TRBD1 agrees at 8 bases. CDR3 sequence: CASSLGQAQGYTF. In nucleotides, the CDR3 is TGTGCCAGCAGTTTGGGACAGGCCCAGGGCTACACCTTC.